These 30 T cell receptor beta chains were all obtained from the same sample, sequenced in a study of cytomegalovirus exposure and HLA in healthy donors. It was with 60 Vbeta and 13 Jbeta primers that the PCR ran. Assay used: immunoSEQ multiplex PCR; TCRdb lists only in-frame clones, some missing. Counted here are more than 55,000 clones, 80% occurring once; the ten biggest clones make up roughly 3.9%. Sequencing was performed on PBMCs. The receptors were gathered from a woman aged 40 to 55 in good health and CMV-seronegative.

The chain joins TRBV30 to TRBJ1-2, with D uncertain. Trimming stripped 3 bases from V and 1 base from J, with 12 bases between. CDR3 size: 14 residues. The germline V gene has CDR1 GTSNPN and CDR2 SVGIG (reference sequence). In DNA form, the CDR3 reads TGTGCCTGGAGCAAATCCGGGAGTAACTATGGCTACACCTTC. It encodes CAWSKSGSNYGYTF.

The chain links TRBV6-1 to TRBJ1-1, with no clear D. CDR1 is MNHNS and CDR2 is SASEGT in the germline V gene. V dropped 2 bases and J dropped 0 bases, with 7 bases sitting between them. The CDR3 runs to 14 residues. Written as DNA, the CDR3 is TGTGCCAGCAGTGAATCCGTTATGAACACTGAAGCTTTCTTT. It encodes CASSESVMNTEAFF.

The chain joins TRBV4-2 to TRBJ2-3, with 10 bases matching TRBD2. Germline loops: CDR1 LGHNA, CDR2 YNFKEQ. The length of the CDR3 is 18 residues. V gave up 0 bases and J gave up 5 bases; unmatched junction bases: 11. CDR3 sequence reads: CASSQDMGLAGALDTQYF. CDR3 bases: TGTGCCAGCAGCCAAGATATGGGTCTAGCGGGAGCGTTAGATACGCAGTATTTT.

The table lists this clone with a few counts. Here the CDR3 reads CSVIDSNQPQHF. For the CDR3, the DNA is TGCAGCGTTATAGATAGCAATCAGCCCCAGCATTTT. V and J are TRBV29-1 and TRBJ1-5; D uncertain. CDR3 length equals 12 residues. V lost 5 bases, J lost 0 bases, and 5 bases lay in between. CDR1 and CDR2 (germline): SQVTM, ANQGSEA.

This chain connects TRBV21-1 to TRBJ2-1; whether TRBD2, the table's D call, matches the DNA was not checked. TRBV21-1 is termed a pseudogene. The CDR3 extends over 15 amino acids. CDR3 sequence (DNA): TGTGCCAGCAGCCGTCTCCGGGTCCTTAACAATGAGCAGTTCTTC. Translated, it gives CASSRLRVLNNEQFF.

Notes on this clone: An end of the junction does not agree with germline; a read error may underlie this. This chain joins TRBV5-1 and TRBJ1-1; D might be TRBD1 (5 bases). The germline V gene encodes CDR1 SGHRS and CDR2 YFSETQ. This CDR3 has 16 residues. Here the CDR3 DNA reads TGCGCCAGCAGCGTGGGGGGTTCAGGCACGGACACTGAAGCTCTCTTT. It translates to CASSVGGSGTDTEALF.

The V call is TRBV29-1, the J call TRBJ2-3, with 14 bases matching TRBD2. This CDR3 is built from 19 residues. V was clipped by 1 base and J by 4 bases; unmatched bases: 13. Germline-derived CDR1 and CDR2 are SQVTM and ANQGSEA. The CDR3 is CSVEVPPTSGRAVADTQYF. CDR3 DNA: TGCAGCGTTGAAGTACCACCGACTAGCGGGAGGGCCGTGGCAGATACGCAGTATTTT.

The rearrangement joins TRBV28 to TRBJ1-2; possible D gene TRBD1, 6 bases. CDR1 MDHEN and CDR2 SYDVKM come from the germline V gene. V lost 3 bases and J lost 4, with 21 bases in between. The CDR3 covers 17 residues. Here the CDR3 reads CASSFLSNREGVYGYTF. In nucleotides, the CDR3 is TGTGCCAGCAGTTTTCTCTCAAACAGGGAGGGGGTCTATGGCTACACCTTC.

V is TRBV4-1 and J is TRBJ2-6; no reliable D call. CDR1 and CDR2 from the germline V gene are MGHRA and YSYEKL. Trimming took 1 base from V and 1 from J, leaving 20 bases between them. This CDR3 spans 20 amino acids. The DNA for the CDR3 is TGCGCCAGCAGCCAAGTCACGATTGACAAATTCCCTTCTGGGGCCAACGTCCTGACTTTC. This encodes CASSQVTIDKFPSGANVLTF.

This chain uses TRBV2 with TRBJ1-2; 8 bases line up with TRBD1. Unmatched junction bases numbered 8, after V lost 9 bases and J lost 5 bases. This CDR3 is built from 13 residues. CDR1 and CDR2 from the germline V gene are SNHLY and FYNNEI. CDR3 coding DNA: TGTGCCAGATCCACAGGGGGATCGTATGGCTACACCTTC. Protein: CARSTGGSYGYTF.

CDR3 sequence reads: CASSATDTETGELFF. The DNA of the CDR3 is TGCGCCAGCAGTGCGACGGACACGGAAACCGGGGAGCTGTTTTTT. The chain is built from TRBV10-1 and TRBJ2-2; a weak D match, TRBD1 (5 bases). This CDR3 contains 15 residues. The germline V and J ends were trimmed by 4 bases and 5 bases, with 14 bases remaining between them. From germline, CDR1 is WNHNN and CDR2 SYGVQD (reference sequence).

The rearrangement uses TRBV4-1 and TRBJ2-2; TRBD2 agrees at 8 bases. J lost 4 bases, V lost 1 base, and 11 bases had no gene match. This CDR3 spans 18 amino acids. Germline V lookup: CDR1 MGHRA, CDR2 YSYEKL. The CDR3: CASSQVRREAGTTGELFF. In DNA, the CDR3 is TGCGCCAGCAGCCAAGTACGGCGGGAGGCCGGTACCACCGGGGAGCTGTTTTTT.

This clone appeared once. In DNA form, the CDR3 reads TGTGCCAGCAGCGGTACTAGCGGGGGCCATACGCAGTATTTT. This encodes CASSGTSGGHTQYF. This chain connects TRBV7-6 to TRBJ2-3; 11 bases are a match to TRBD2. Germline-derived CDR1 and CDR2 are SGHVS and FNYEAQ. The trim removed 5 bases at V and 7 bases at J, leaving 5 bases unmatched. CDR3 length: 14 amino acids.

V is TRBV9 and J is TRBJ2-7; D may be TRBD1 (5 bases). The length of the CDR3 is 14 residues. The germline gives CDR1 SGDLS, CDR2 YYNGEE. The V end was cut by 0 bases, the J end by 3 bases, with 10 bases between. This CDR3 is CASSVGGTHYEQYF. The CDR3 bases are TGTGCCAGCAGCGTAGGGGGCACCCACTACGAGCAGTACTTC.

Here the CDR3 DNA reads TGTGCCAGCAGCGTAGCCCTTAGCAGCGTCACAGATACGCAGTATTTT. Its translation: CASSVALSSVTDTQYF. The chain joins TRBV9 to TRBJ2-3, with no clear D. This CDR3 is 16 amino acids long. Germline V gene sequence: CDR1 SGDLS, CDR2 YYNGEE. Deletions cut 0 bases from V and 2 bases from J, with 13 bases between.

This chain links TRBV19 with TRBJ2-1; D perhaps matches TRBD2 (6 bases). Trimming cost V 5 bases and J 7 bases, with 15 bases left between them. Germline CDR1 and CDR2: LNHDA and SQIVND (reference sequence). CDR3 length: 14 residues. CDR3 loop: CASSAGWVENEQFF. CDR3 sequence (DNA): TGTGCCAGTAGTGCGGGGTGGGTAGAGAATGAGCAGTTCTTC.

This CDR3 reads CASSQDSINQPQHF. The DNA for the CDR3 is TGTGCCAGCAGTCAGGACAGCATCAATCAGCCCCAGCATTTT. The chain joins TRBV2 to TRBJ1-5, with D perhaps matching TRBD1 (6 bases). CDR1 SNHLY and CDR2 FYNNEI come from the germline V gene. V was cut by 5 bases and J by 3 bases, with 11 bases left in between. CDR3 size: 14 residues.

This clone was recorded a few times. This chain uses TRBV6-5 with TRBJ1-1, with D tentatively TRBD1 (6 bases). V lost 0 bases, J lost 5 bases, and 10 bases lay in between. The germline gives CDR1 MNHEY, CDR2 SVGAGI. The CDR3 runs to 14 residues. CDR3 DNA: TGTGCCAGCAGTTACTCGGGGGCCGGGACTGAAGCTTTCTTT. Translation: CASSYSGAGTEAFF.

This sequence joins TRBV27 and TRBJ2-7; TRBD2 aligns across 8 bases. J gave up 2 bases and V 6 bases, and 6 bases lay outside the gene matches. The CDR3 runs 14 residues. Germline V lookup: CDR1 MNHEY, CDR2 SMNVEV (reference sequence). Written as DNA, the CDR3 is TGTGCCAGCAGCCCGCGGGAGGATCCCTACGAGCAGTACTTC. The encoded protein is CASSPREDPYEQYF.

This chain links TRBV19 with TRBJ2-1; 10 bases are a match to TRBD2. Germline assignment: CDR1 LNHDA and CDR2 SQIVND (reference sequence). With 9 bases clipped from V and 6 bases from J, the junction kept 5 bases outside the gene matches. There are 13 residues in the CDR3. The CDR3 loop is CASVAGGVNEQFF. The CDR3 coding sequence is TGTGCCAGCGTAGCGGGAGGAGTCAATGAGCAGTTCTTC.

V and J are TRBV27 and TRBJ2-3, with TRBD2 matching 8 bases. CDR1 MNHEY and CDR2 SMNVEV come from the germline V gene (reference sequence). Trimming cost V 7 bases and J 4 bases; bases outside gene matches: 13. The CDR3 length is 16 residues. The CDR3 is CASTPQGLGGADTQYF. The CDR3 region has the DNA TGTGCCAGCACCCCGCAGGGACTAGGGGGGGCAGATACGCAGTATTTT.

The CDR3 loop reads CASSLVGTGGTDTQYF. DNA of the CDR3: TGCGCCAGCAGCTTGGTGGGGACAGGGGGCACAGATACGCAGTATTTT. The rearrangement links TRBV5-1 to TRBJ2-3; 10 bases are shared with TRBD1. CDR1 is SGHRS, CDR2 YFSETQ, per germline. The CDR3 extends over 16 amino acids. V lost 0 bases to trimming and J lost 1 base; unmatched junction nucleotides: 2.

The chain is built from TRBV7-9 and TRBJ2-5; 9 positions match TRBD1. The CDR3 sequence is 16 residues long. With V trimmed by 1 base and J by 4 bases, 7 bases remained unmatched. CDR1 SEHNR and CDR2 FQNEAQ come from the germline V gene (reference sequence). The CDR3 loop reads CASSLVGQGIRETQYF. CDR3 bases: TGTGCCAGCAGCTTAGTAGGACAGGGGATCCGAGAGACCCAGTACTTC. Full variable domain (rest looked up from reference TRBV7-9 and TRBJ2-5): DTGVSQNPRHKITKRGQNVTFRCDPISEHNRLYWYRQTLGQGPEFLTYFQNEAQLEKSRLLSDRFSAERPKGSFSTLEIQRTEQGDSAMYLCASSLVGQGIRETQYFGPGTRLLVL.

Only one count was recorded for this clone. CDR3 nucleotide sequence: TGCGCCAGCAAATTACAAAGGAGCTCCTACAATGAGCAGTTCTTC. Its translation is CASKLQRSSYNEQFF. The J gene is TRBJ2-1, the V gene TRBV5-1; the D is unclear. The CDR3 length is 15 residues. The V end lost 6 bases, the J end lost 0 bases, and 13 bases lay between the germline ends. Germline assignment: CDR1 SGHRS and CDR2 YFSETQ.

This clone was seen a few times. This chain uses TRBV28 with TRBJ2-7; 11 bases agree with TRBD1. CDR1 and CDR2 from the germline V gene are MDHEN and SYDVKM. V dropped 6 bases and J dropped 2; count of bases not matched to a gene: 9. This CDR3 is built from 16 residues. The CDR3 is CASRSSPGQGAYEQYF. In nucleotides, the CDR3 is TGTGCCAGCAGGTCCTCTCCGGGACAGGGGGCCTACGAGCAGTACTTC.

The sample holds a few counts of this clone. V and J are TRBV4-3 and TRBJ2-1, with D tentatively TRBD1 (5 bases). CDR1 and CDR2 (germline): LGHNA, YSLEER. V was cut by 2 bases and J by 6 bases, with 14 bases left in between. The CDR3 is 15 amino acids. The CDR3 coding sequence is TGCGCCAGCAGCCAACAAAATACAGGATTCAATGAGCAGTTCTTC. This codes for CASSQQNTGFNEQFF.

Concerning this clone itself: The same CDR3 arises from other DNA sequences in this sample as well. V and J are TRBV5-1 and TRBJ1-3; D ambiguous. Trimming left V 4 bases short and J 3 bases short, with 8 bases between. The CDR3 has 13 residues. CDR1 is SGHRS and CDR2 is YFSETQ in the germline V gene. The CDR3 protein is CASSSGDGNTIYF. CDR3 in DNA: TGCGCCAGCAGCAGCGGAGATGGAAACACCATATATTTT. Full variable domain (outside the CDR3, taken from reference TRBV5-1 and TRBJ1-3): KAGVTQTPRYLIKTRGQQVTLSCSPISGHRSVSWYQQTPGQGLQFLFEYFSETQRNKGNFPGRFSGRQFSNSRSEMNVSTLELGDSALYLCASSSGDGNTIYFGEGSWLTVV.

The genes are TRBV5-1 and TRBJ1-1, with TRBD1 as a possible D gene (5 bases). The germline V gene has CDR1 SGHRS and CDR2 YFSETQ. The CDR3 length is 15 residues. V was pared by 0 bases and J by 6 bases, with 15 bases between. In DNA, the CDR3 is TGCGCCAGCAGCTTGGTGACAGCCCCGGGGGCTGAAGCTTTCTTT. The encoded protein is CASSLVTAPGAEAFF.

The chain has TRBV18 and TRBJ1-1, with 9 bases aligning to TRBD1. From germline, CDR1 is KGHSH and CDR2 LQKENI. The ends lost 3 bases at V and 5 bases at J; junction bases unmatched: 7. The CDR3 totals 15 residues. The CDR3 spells CASSPAQGAGTEAFF. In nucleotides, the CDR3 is TGTGCCAGCTCACCGGCACAGGGGGCCGGAACTGAAGCTTTCTTT.

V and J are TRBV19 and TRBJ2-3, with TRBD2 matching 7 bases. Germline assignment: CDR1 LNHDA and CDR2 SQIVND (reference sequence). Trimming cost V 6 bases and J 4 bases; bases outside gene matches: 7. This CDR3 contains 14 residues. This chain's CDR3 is CASSGVGGADTQYF. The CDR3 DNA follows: TGTGCCAGTAGCGGTGTGGGAGGGGCAGATACGCAGTATTTT. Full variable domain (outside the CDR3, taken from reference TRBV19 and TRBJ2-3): DGGITQSPKYLFRKEGQNVTLSCEQNLNHDAMYWYRQDPGQGLRLIYYSQIVNDFQKGDIAEGYSVSREKKESFPLTVTSAQKNPTAFYLCASSGVGGADTQYFGPGTRLTVL.